Below, 21 T cell receptor beta chains from the same sample are listed, as sequenced in a study of OX40 agonist ivuxolimab in advanced cancers. Repertoires were generated with immunoSEQ multiplex PCR, while TCRdb's copy carries only in-frame clones and drops some. The table includes 30,000 to 45,000 clones, 60% to 80% detected once. This specimen was CD4+ or CD8+ T cells sorted from blood, taken in a trial of the OX40 agonist ivuxolimab. All receptors come from an adult with an advanced solid tumor such as melanoma, head and neck, liver or kidney cancer.

This sequence joins TRBV6-6 and TRBJ1-5; D uncertain. Germline V gives CDR1 MNHNY, CDR2 SVGAGI (reference sequence). The CDR3 has 14 residues. The ends were cut back, 0 bases at V and 3 bases at J, with 6 bases in the middle. The chain's CDR3 is CASSYSVDNQPQHF. As DNA, the CDR3 is TGTGCCAGCAGTTACTCGGTAGACAATCAGCCCCAGCATTTT.

The CDR3 is CASSARGAVSQPQHF. The CDR3 coding sequence is TGTGCCAGCAGTGCCCGGGGGGCCGTTAGTCAGCCCCAGCATTTT. The chain has TRBV2 and TRBJ1-5; weak D call: TRBD1 (6 bases). Trimming took off 4 bases at V and 6 bases at J, with 16 bases between the two ends. The CDR3 runs to 15 residues. Germline lookup yields CDR1 SNHLY and CDR2 FYNNEI. The variable domain in full, completed from reference TRBV2 and TRBJ1-5, reads EPEVTQTPSHQVTQMGQEVILRCVPISNHLYFYWYRQILGQKVEFLVSFYNNEISEKSEIFDDQFSVERPDGSNFTLKIRSTKLEDSAMYFCASSARGAVSQPQHFGDGTRLSIL.

This clone was counted only a few times. This chain joins TRBV30 and TRBJ1-6, with D hard to call. The germline V gene encodes CDR1 GTSNPN and CDR2 SVGIG (reference sequence). The CDR3 has 14 residues. V was shortened by 0 bases and J by 10 bases, with 13 bases between the two germline ends. Here the CDR3 reads CAWSVVPRKSPLHF. CDR3 bases: TGTGCCTGGAGTGTAGTCCCGCGGAAGTCACCCCTCCACTTT.

The chain couples TRBV12-5 to TRBJ1-5; D ambiguous. Trimming stripped 2 bases from V and 9 bases from J, with 8 bases between. The length of the CDR3 is 12 residues. The germline V gene encodes CDR1 LGHNT and CDR2 FRNRAP. CDR3 coding DNA: TGTGCTAGTGGTTTGTCTCGGGGGCCCCAGCATTTT. Protein: CASGLSRGPQHF.

J is TRBJ1-2 and V is TRBV9, with TRBD1 matching 10 bases. The CDR3 runs to 15 residues. V trimming: 4 bases; J trimming: 3 bases; junction bases outside the gene matches: 6. Germline CDR1 SGDLS, CDR2 YYNGEE. For the CDR3, the DNA is TGTGCCAGCAGCTCCCGACAGGGGGCTTACTATGGCTACACCTTC. Translation gives CASSSRQGAYYGYTF.

The sample holds one count of this clone. The rearrangement joins TRBV7-9 to TRBJ2-5; the match to TRBD2 covers 7 bases. Germline V gene data show CDR1 as SEHNR and CDR2 as FQNEAQ (reference sequence). With 0 bases clipped from V and 2 bases from J, the junction kept 3 bases outside the gene matches. There are 15 residues in the CDR3. The CDR3, as DNA: TGTGCCAGCAGCTTAGCGTTGGGGGGGCAAGAGACCCAGTACTTC. It is translated as CASSLALGGQETQYF.

The V call is TRBV2, the J call TRBJ1-4, with D perhaps matching TRBD1 (6 bases). There are 15 residues in the CDR3. The V and J ends lost 4 bases and 7 bases respectively, with 16 bases between them. The germline gives CDR1 SNHLY, CDR2 FYNNEI. The CDR3 region has the DNA TGTGCCAGCAGTGGTTATCTGGGGGCAGTTGAAAAACTGTTTTTT. Its translation: CASSGYLGAVEKLFF.

The J gene is TRBJ2-2, the V gene TRBV2; 15 bases are a match to TRBD2. After removal of 6 bases from V and 0 bases from J, the junction contained 8 bases not matched to a gene. CDR1 SNHLY and CDR2 FYNNEI come from the germline V gene. The length of the CDR3 is 19 residues. For the CDR3, the DNA is TGTGCCAGCAGGGGGACTAGCGGGGGGCCAGTAACGAACACCGGGGAGCTGTTTTTT. Translation: CASRGTSGGPVTNTGELFF.

V and J are TRBV10-3 and TRBJ1-2, with a weak D call TRBD1 (6 bases). Germline CDR1 ENHRY, CDR2 SYGVKD. The CDR3 consists of 11 residues. V shed 6 bases and J shed 8 bases, with 10 bases lying between them. CDR3 sequence: CAIRRTDGYTF. CDR3 sequence (DNA): TGTGCCATCAGGAGGACAGACGGCTACACCTTC.

V is TRBV2 and J is TRBJ1-1; D remains unclear. The CDR3 spans 14 residues. Trimming removed 7 bases at V and 6 bases at J, with 18 bases between. Germline CDR1 reads SNHLY; CDR2 reads FYNNEI. The CDR3 sequence is CASTRRGESPEAFF. CDR3 DNA: TGTGCCAGCACCCGACGGGGAGAGAGCCCTGAAGCTTTCTTT.

The genes are TRBV7-9 and TRBJ1-1; no reliable D call. The CDR3 runs 13 residues. The germline gives CDR1 SEHNR, CDR2 FQNEAQ (reference sequence). The V end lost 5 bases, the J end lost 7 bases, and 14 bases lay between the germline ends. This chain's CDR3 is CASSLTEKVEAFF. DNA for the CDR3: TGTGCCAGCAGCCTAACAGAGAAGGTTGAAGCTTTCTTT.

The J gene is TRBJ1-1, the V gene TRBV10-3; D is perhaps TRBD1 (5 bases). V gave up 4 bases and J gave up 0 bases, with 18 bases separating them. The CDR3 spans 17 residues. CDR1 ENHRY and CDR2 SYGVKD come from the germline V gene. The CDR3 sequence is CAISGGTTRALNTEAFF. CDR3 bases: TGTGCCATCAGTGGCGGCACAACCAGGGCCCTGAACACTGAAGCTTTCTTT.

The chain has TRBV2 and TRBJ1-1; D call uncertain. Deletions cut 5 bases from V and 1 base from J, with 8 bases between. CDR3 size: 13 residues. Germline CDR1 and CDR2: SNHLY and FYNNEI. Here the CDR3 DNA reads TGTGCCAGCAGTCTAGGTTGGAACACTGAAGCTTTCTTT. It encodes CASSLGWNTEAFF.

Only a few counts were recorded for this clone. The V and J genes are TRBV2 and TRBJ1-4; D unclear. This CDR3 has 13 amino acids. Trimming cost V 5 bases and J 7 bases, with 11 bases left between them. In germline, CDR1 is SNHLY, CDR2 FYNNEI. As DNA, the CDR3 is TGTGCCAGCAGTCTGGACTGGCTTGAAAAACTGTTTTTT. Translated: CASSLDWLEKLFF.

This chain links TRBV28 with TRBJ1-2; TRBD1 matches 9 bases. The CDR3 extends over 13 amino acids. Germline CDR1 and CDR2: MDHEN and SYDVKM. The V and J ends lost 5 bases and 5 bases, in that order; junction bases with no gene match: 3. In DNA form, the CDR3 reads TGTGCCAGCAGTGGACAGGGGAAGTATGGCTACACCTTC. Translation: CASSGQGKYGYTF.

The sample holds a few counts of this clone. The chain combines TRBV5-1 with TRBJ1-5; D is unclear. Germline V gives CDR1 SGHRS, CDR2 YFSETQ. The CDR3 has 15 amino acids. V was clipped by 0 bases and J by 4 bases, with 11 bases between them. This CDR3 is CASSLGLDGNQPQHF. In DNA, the CDR3 is TGCGCCAGCAGCTTGGGACTGGACGGTAATCAGCCCCAGCATTTT.

The gene calls are TRBV21-1 and TRBJ1-1; the table's D gene call, TRBD1, was not cross checked with the DNA. TRBV21-1 corresponds to a pseudogene. The length of the CDR3 is 13 residues. This CDR3 is CAKQEQGVTEAFF. The CDR3, as DNA: TGTGCCAAACAGGAGCAGGGGGTCACTGAAGCTTTCTTT.

This clone was seen only a few times. The V call is TRBV5-1, the J call TRBJ2-5; D is possibly TRBD1 or TRBD2 (5 bases each). V shed 7 bases and J shed 1 base, with 17 bases lying between them. The germline V gene has CDR1 SGHRS and CDR2 YFSETQ. This CDR3 region has 15 residues. The DNA of the CDR3 is TGCGCCAGCCCCAAGGTGTGGGACCTCCAAGAGACCCAGTACTTC. Its protein product is CASPKVWDLQETQYF. Full variable domain (rest looked up from reference TRBV5-1 and TRBJ2-5): KAGVTQTPRYLIKTRGQQVTLSCSPISGHRSVSWYQQTPGQGLQFLFEYFSETQRNKGNFPGRFSGRQFSNSRSEMNVSTLELGDSALYLCASPKVWDLQETQYFGPGTRLLVL.

The rearrangement uses TRBV28 and TRBJ2-7; 7 nucleotides align to TRBD2. Germline CDR1 and CDR2: MDHEN and SYDVKM. J lost 4 bases, V lost 7 bases, and 7 bases had no gene match. The CDR3 is 13 residues long. The CDR3 loop reads CASIRQGGYEQYF. DNA for the CDR3: TGTGCCAGCATTAGGCAGGGAGGGTACGAGCAGTACTTC.

The rearrangement joins TRBV10-3 to TRBJ1-6; no clear D. CDR1 is ENHRY and CDR2 is SYGVKD in the germline V gene. With 0 bases removed from V and 7 bases from J, the gap between germline ends came to 10 bases. The CDR3 sequence is 15 residues long. In DNA, the CDR3 is TGTGCCATCAGTGAGTCTCAGTGGGGAAATTCACCCCTCCACTTT. Translation: CAISESQWGNSPLHF.

The J gene is TRBJ1-5, the V gene TRBV19; D is perhaps TRBD1 (6 bases). V was pared by 6 bases and J by 0 bases, with 15 bases between. CDR1 and CDR2 from the germline V gene are LNHDA and SQIVND (reference sequence). This CDR3 has 16 residues. CDR3: CASSWGPTYSNQPQHF. The CDR3 coding sequence is TGTGCCAGTAGCTGGGGGCCTACCTATAGCAATCAGCCCCAGCATTTT.